This T cell receptor beta chain was captured in a study of molecular identifiers for immune sequencing clone quantification. Each CDR3 protein is one row after TCRdb ran MiXCR on the PCR reads. The table lists 550,000 to 750,000 distinct CDR3 sequences, 15% to 20% of them singletons. This clonotype has only a few counts. In germline, CDR1 is MNHEY, CDR2 SMNVEV (reference sequence). V lost 7 bases, J lost 5 bases, and 15 bases lay in between. This CDR3 has 14 amino acids. The source is a human donor in good health. Some libraries in this study had Jurkat cell RNA spiked in. V gene TRBV27 combines with J gene TRBJ1-5, with D tentatively TRBD1 (6 bases). Sequencing input: naive CD8+ T cells from blood, with Jurkat cell RNA spiked in. Subset defined: FACS-sorted CD8+CD4-CCR7+CD45RA+ naive T cells. CDR3 bases: TGTGCCAGCAACCCGTGGGGGGGGCATCAGCCCCAGCATTTT. Its protein product is CASNPWGGHQPQHF.